This T cell receptor beta chain is from a study of shared clonotypes between healthy human individuals. Germline loops: CDR1 SGHRS, CDR2 YFSETQ. CDR3 length: 16 residues. Trimming removed 1 base from V and 2 bases from J, with 16 bases in between. Worth noting for this clone: Antigen unknown.

Only in-frame clones appear in the TCRdb table, and some are missing; sequencing was by immunoSEQ multiplex PCR. The sample has 500,000 to 700,000 clones, around 96% seen once. CD8 cells classed as naive were CD45RO-negative and positively selected for CCR7, excluding terminally differentiated effector memory CD45RA+ cells. General observations from the study: Sharing across four donors was highest in naive CD4 (around 5%) and lowest in memory CD8 (0.4%).

This chain joins TRBV5-1 and TRBJ2-7; D might be TRBD1 (5 bases). The receptor comes from a woman between 25 and 40 years old in good health. Sample: naive CD8+ T cells sorted from blood. The CDR3, as DNA: TGCGCCAGCAGCTTGAACCTAAAGGACAATACCTACGAGCAGTACTTC. The encoded protein is CASSLNLKDNTYEQYF.